Shown below are 30 T cell receptor beta chains from a single sample sequenced in a study of T cells in tumors after PD-1 blockade. Some clones are missing from TCRdb's copy, which holds only in-frame ones; the method was immunoSEQ multiplex PCR. The sample yields thousands of clones, approximately 70% seen once. The specimen was tumor tissue, collected after anti-PD-1 treatment. These receptors were taken from a human donor with basal cell carcinoma.

The genes are TRBV12-1 and TRBJ2-5. TRBV12-1 is a pseudogene locus. The CDR3 consists of 14 residues. The CDR3 sequence: CASSSDGTVETQYF. The CDR3 nucleotides read TGTGCCAGCAGCTCCGACGGGACCGTGGAGACCCAGTACTTC.

V gene TRBV4-1 combines with J gene TRBJ2-5; D call uncertain. V gave up 4 bases and J gave up 1 base, with 13 bases separating them. The CDR3 is 15 residues long. Germline CDR1 MGHRA, CDR2 YSYEKL. The CDR3 loop is CASSLARTVQETQYF. In DNA form, the CDR3 reads TGCGCCAGCAGCCTGGCAAGGACCGTCCAAGAGACCCAGTACTTC.

This clone was seen a few times. This chain links TRBV30 with TRBJ2-2; TRBD2 matches 7 bases. Trimming cost V 3 bases and J 7 bases; bases outside gene matches: 8. There are 14 residues in the CDR3. The germline V gene has CDR1 GTSNPN and CDR2 SVGIG (reference sequence). CDR3 sequence: CAWRASGEGGELFF. CDR3 coding DNA: TGTGCCTGGAGGGCGAGCGGGGAGGGCGGGGAGCTGTTTTTT.

This CDR3 reads CASSTPDWAKGYTEAFF. In DNA, the CDR3 is TGTGCCAGCAGTACCCCTGATTGGGCGAAAGGGTACACTGAAGCTTTCTTT. The V call is TRBV6-7, the J call TRBJ1-1; D gene uncertain. TRBV6-7 belongs to the ORF category, with a function that is uncertain. The CDR3 is 17 amino acids. V lost 5 bases, J lost 3 bases, and 22 bases lay in between.

The rearrangement uses TRBV3-1 (or the pseudogene TRBV3-2) and TRBJ2-3; possible D gene TRBD1, 5 bases. The CDR3 has 14 amino acids. Germline loops: CDR1 LGHDT, CDR2 YNNKEL (reference sequence). Trimming pared 5 bases from V and 1 base from J, leaving 10 bases between. CDR3: CASSWGYRTDTQYF. DNA for the CDR3: TGTGCCAGCAGCTGGGGCTATCGCACAGATACGCAGTATTTT.

The chain has TRBV7-9 and TRBJ1-1, with D unclear. CDR1 is SEHNR and CDR2 is FQNEAQ in the germline V gene (reference sequence). The CDR3 contains 15 residues. Trimming cost V 4 bases and J 0 bases, with 12 bases left between them. CDR3 nucleotide sequence: TGTGCCAGCAGCTCCCCGAGGAGTCTGAACACTGAAGCTTTCTTT. Translating gives CASSSPRSLNTEAFF.

This clone was seen more than once but under ten times. V gene TRBV25-1 combines with J gene TRBJ1-5; D ambiguous. CDR3 length equals 12 residues. CDR1 is MGHDK and CDR2 is SYGVNS in the germline V gene. V lost 8 bases and J 7 bases, leaving 12 bases between the germline ends. The CDR3 sequence is CASQSGGQPQHF. CDR3 nucleotide sequence: TGTGCCAGCCAGTCCGGTGGGCAGCCCCAGCATTTT.

V is TRBV27 and J is TRBJ2-1; 13 bases are shared with TRBD2. Germline V gene data show CDR1 as MNHEY and CDR2 as SMNVEV (reference sequence). CDR3 length: 14 residues. The V segment lost 8 bases and the J segment 14 bases; nucleotides outside the gene matches: 12. The CDR3 loop is CASGRGLAGIHKFF. The DNA for the CDR3 is TGTGCCAGCGGACGGGGACTAGCGGGGATACACAAGTTCTTC.

V usage is TRBV18 and J usage is TRBJ2-1; D remains unclear. The V and J ends lost 8 bases and 2 bases respectively, with 13 bases between them. Germline CDR1 KGHSH, CDR2 LQKENI. This CDR3 has 14 amino acids. CDR3 residues: CASALTATYNEQFF. The DNA of the CDR3 is TGTGCCAGCGCCCTCACGGCCACCTACAATGAGCAGTTCTTC.

DNA for the CDR3: TGTGCCAGCAGGACAGGGGGTTGGGAGACCCAGTACTTC. Protein: CASRTGGWETQYF. The chain recombines TRBV6-5 with TRBJ2-7, with TRBD1 identical over 9 bases. The J call is doubtful: the DNA matches TRBJ2-5 better. Germline V gene lookup returns CDR1 MNHEY and CDR2 SVGAGI. CDR3 size: 13 residues.

The chain carries TRBV25-1 and TRBJ2-7; either TRBD1 or TRBD2 may supply D (6 bases each). This CDR3 region has 15 residues. Germline CDR1 reads MGHDK; CDR2 reads SYGVNS. With 7 bases removed from V and 3 bases from J, the gap between germline ends came to 19 bases. This CDR3 is CASTPPGGWDYEQYF. DNA for the CDR3: TGTGCCAGCACCCCCCCCGGGGGCTGGGACTACGAGCAGTACTTC.

The gene calls are TRBV21-1 and TRBJ1-6; TRBD1, the table's D call, lacks a check against the DNA. TRBV21-1 is a documented pseudogene. The CDR3 is 12 residues long. CDR3: CASSKQDWPLHF. The CDR3 bases are TGTGCCAGCAGCAAACAGGATTGGCCCCTCCACTTT.

This sequence joins TRBV19 and TRBJ2-3; possible D gene TRBD2, 6 bases. From germline, CDR1 is LNHDA and CDR2 SQIVND (reference sequence). V gave up 6 bases and J gave up 6 bases, with 10 bases separating them. The CDR3 spans 12 residues. CDR3 sequence reads: CASRLSGDTQYF. As DNA, the CDR3 is TGTGCCAGTAGACTCAGCGGGGATACGCAGTATTTT.

The chain couples TRBV3-1 (or the pseudogene TRBV3-2) to TRBJ2-7; TRBD1 agrees at 7 bases. The CDR3 is 14 residues long. Germline CDR1 reads LGHDT; CDR2 reads YNNKEL (reference sequence). V lost 3 bases to trimming and J lost 5 bases; unmatched junction nucleotides: 7. The CDR3 DNA sequence: TGTGCCAGCAGCCAGCCCGACAGGGTTCACGAGCAGTACTTC. This encodes CASSQPDRVHEQYF.

The CDR3 sequence is CASSLGGGRDTQYF. CDR3 coding DNA: TGTGCCAGCAGCTTAGGGGGGGGCAGGGATACGCAGTATTTT. The chain links TRBV7-2 to TRBJ2-3; tentatively, D is TRBD2 (7 bases). V was clipped by 1 base and J by 6 bases, with 11 bases between them. There are 14 residues in the CDR3. Per germline, CDR1 SGHTA and CDR2 FQGNSA.

The chain joins TRBV5-1 to TRBJ1-1, with TRBD1 matching 12 bases. CDR1 and CDR2 (germline): SGHRS, YFSETQ. The V gene end was trimmed by 4 bases and the J gene end by 4 bases; junction bases not matched to a gene: 5. This CDR3 comprises 15 residues. The CDR3 spells CASSPGTGGFTEAFF. The CDR3 coding sequence is TGCGCCAGCAGCCCAGGGACAGGGGGCTTCACTGAAGCTTTCTTT.

This clone was recorded a few times. This chain connects TRBV10-3 to TRBJ2-7; weak D call: TRBD1 (5 bases). In germline, CDR1 is ENHRY, CDR2 SYGVKD. The ends were cut back, 8 bases at V and 4 bases at J, with 12 bases in the middle. The CDR3 is made up of 12 amino acids. As DNA, the CDR3 is TGTGCCATCGCAGATCAGGGTTACGAGCAGTACTTC. It yields the protein CAIADQGYEQYF.

This chain uses TRBV19 with TRBJ1-3; possible D gene TRBD1, 6 bases. With 6 bases removed from V and 5 bases from J, the gap between germline ends came to 23 bases. Per the germline V gene, CDR1 is LNHDA and CDR2 is SQIVND (reference sequence). This CDR3 spans 17 amino acids. CDR3 coding DNA: TGTGCCAGTAGCAAGAGGGTTCACCGGGACATCCGAAACACCATATATTTT. It yields the protein CASSKRVHRDIRNTIYF.

The chain links TRBV5-6 to TRBJ2-5; 8 bases match TRBD1. With 0 bases clipped from V and 5 bases from J, the junction kept 9 bases outside the gene matches. This CDR3 is 16 amino acids long. Germline CDR1 and CDR2: SGHDT and YYEEEE. This CDR3 is CASSLGTGLRSETQYF. The CDR3 region has the DNA TGTGCCAGCAGCTTGGGGACAGGGTTGAGGTCGGAGACCCAGTACTTC.

This chain joins TRBV28 and TRBJ2-3; D might be TRBD2 (6 bases). This CDR3 has 14 residues. Germline V CDR1 and CDR2: MDHEN, SYDVKM. V was cut by 3 bases and J by 3 bases, with 10 bases left in between. As DNA, the CDR3 is TGTGCCAGCAGTTTGTGGGGGAGGACAGATACGCAGTATTTT. It yields the protein CASSLWGRTDTQYF.

This chain uses TRBV29-1 with TRBJ2-3, with 8 bases identical to TRBD2. CDR1 and CDR2 from the germline V gene are SQVTM and ANQGSEA. The CDR3 totals 14 residues. Trimming cost V 4 bases and J 3 bases; bases outside gene matches: 6. CDR3 sequence: CSVGRGVATDTQYF. In DNA, the CDR3 is TGCAGCGTTGGGCGGGGGGTGGCTACAGATACGCAGTATTTT.

This rearrangement joins TRBV5-1 to TRBJ1-1, with D uncertain. The length of the CDR3 is 14 residues. Germline V gene data show CDR1 as SGHRS and CDR2 as YFSETQ. Trimming pared 4 bases from V and 0 bases from J, leaving 10 bases between. The CDR3 DNA sequence: TGCGCCAGCAGCGCAGGACGGATGAACACTGAAGCTTTCTTT. Protein sequence: CASSAGRMNTEAFF. Variable domain in full (rest from reference TRBV5-1 and TRBJ1-1): KAGVTQTPRYLIKTRGQQVTLSCSPISGHRSVSWYQQTPGQGLQFLFEYFSETQRNKGNFPGRFSGRQFSNSRSEMNVSTLELGDSALYLCASSAGRMNTEAFFGQGTRLTVV.

The chain joins TRBV5-5 to TRBJ1-5; the D is unclear. The germline V gene has CDR1 SGHKS and CDR2 YYEKEE (reference sequence). This CDR3 comprises 14 residues. Trimming shortened V by 3 bases and J by 4 bases, and 11 bases separated the two germline ends. CDR3 sequence: CASSYTVGNQPQHF. CDR3 in DNA: TGTGCCAGCAGCTATACGGTGGGGAATCAGCCCCAGCATTTT.

This clone was detected only a few times. The CDR3 region has the DNA TGTGCCAGTAGGGCCACCGTCCCAGAGACCCAGTACTTC. Encoded protein: CASRATVPETQYF. V usage is TRBV19 and J usage is TRBJ2-5; no firm D call. CDR1 is LNHDA, CDR2 SQIVND, per germline (reference sequence). CDR3 length: 13 residues. Trimming left V 6 bases short and J 4 bases short, with 12 bases between.

This chain joins TRBV18 and TRBJ1-4; D uncertain. This CDR3 spans 15 amino acids. V was shortened by 3 bases and J by 1 base, with 9 bases between the two germline ends. The germline V gene encodes CDR1 KGHSH and CDR2 LQKENI. Written as DNA, the CDR3 is TGTGCCAGCTCACCCCCGGGAGAAACTAATGAAAAACTGTTTTTT. This translates into CASSPPGETNEKLFF.

A few counts support this clone. The gene calls are TRBV6-5 and TRBJ1-1, with TRBD1 matching 8 bases. CDR1 and CDR2 from the germline V gene are MNHEY and SVGAGI. The junction had 4 bases not matched to a gene; V was cut back by 2 bases and J by 11 bases. The CDR3 runs to 12 residues. The DNA of the CDR3 is TGTGCCAGCAGTTACGGACAGGGTGGTGCTTTCTTT. This codes for CASSYGQGGAFF.

V and J are TRBV9 and TRBJ2-7, with 12 bases fitting TRBD1. The V gene end was trimmed by 3 bases and the J gene end by 6 bases; junction bases not matched to a gene: 4. The CDR3 consists of 14 residues. CDR1 SGDLS and CDR2 YYNGEE come from the germline V gene. Here the CDR3 reads CASSAGTGGAEQYF. The CDR3 DNA is TGTGCCAGCAGCGCCGGGACAGGGGGCGCCGAGCAGTACTTC. The variable domain in full, with the rest retrieved from reference TRBV9 and TRBJ2-7, is DSGVTQTPKHLITATGQRVTLRCSPRSGDLSVYWYQQSLDQGLQFLIQYYNGEERAKGNILERFSAQQFPDLHSELNLSSLELGDSALYFCASSAGTGGAEQYFGPGTRLTVT.

The CDR3 region has the DNA TGCGCCAGCAGTCAGGGGGCGACTGGAAACACCATATATTTT. Protein product: CASSQGATGNTIYF. The chain recombines TRBV5-1 with TRBJ1-3, with 8 bases lining up with TRBD1. Germline V gene sequence: CDR1 SGHRS, CDR2 YFSETQ. The J segment lost 2 bases and the V segment lost 5 bases, leaving 3 bases of the junction unmatched. CDR3 size: 14 residues.

This clone appeared once. The chain recombines TRBV5-4 with TRBJ1-1; D is undetermined. Germline CDR1 SGHNT, CDR2 YYREEE (reference sequence). With 0 bases removed from V and 0 bases from J, the gap between germline ends came to 9 bases. The CDR3 consists of 15 residues. The CDR3 nucleotides are TGTGCCAGCAGCTTGGACGGCTCTATGAACACTGAAGCTTTCTTT. The encoded protein is CASSLDGSMNTEAFF. The full variable domain, rest sourced from reference TRBV5-4 and TRBJ1-1, is ETGVTQSPTHLIKTRGQQVTLRCSSQSGHNTVSWYQQALGQGPQFIFQYYREEENGRGNFPPRFSGLQFPNYSSELNVNALELDDSALYLCASSLDGSMNTEAFFGQGTRLTVV.

The chain carries TRBV24-1 and TRBJ1-1, with 9 bases that match TRBD1. The CDR3 runs to 14 residues. With 6 bases clipped from V and 4 bases from J, the junction kept 5 bases outside the gene matches. Germline V gene data show CDR1 as KGHDR and CDR2 as SFDVKD. CDR3 in amino acids: CATSSGTGTTEAFF. In nucleotides, the CDR3 is TGTGCCACCAGTTCCGGGACAGGGACCACTGAAGCTTTCTTT.